The T cell receptor beta chain described here comes from a study of OX40 agonist ivuxolimab in advanced cancers. From germline, CDR1 is SGHRS and CDR2 YFSETQ. Trimming removed 3 bases from V and 2 bases from J, with 0 bases in between. The CDR3 loop spans 11 amino acids. Sequenced by immunoSEQ multiplex PCR; TCRdb stores in-frame clones only, minus some. The repertoire holds 60,000 to 80,000 clones, with roughly 87% as singletons. Source: CD4+ or CD8+ T cells sorted from blood, taken in a trial of the OX40 agonist ivuxolimab. The sequence derives from an adult with an advanced solid tumor such as melanoma, head and neck, liver or kidney cancer. This chain joins TRBV5-1 and TRBJ2-1; D remains ambiguous. CDR3 loop: CASSSYNEQFF. The CDR3 DNA reads TGCGCCAGCAGCTCCTACAATGAGCAGTTCTTC.